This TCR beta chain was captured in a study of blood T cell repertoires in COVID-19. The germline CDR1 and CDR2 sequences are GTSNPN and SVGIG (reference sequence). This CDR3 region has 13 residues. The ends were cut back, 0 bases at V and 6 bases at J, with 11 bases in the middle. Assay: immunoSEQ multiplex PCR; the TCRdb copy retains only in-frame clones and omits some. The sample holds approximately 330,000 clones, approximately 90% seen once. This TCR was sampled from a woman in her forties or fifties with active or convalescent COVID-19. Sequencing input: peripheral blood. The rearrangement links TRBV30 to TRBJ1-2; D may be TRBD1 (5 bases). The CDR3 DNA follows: TGTGCCTGGAGTGTACTGGGGGGAAATGGCTACACCTTC. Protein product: CAWSVLGGNGYTF.